Shown below are 4 T cell receptor beta chains from a single sample sequenced in a study of OX40 agonist ivuxolimab in advanced cancers. Sequencing was performed with immunoSEQ multiplex PCR; in TCRdb, only in-frame clones are kept and a portion is missing. Of approximately 25,000 clones in the sample, about 86% were seen once. The sequences come from CD4+ or CD8+ T cells sorted from blood, collected in a trial of the OX40 agonist ivuxolimab. Receptors originate from an adult with an advanced solid tumor such as melanoma, head and neck, liver or kidney cancer.

The CDR3 spells CASSLELAGGRETQYF. In DNA form, the CDR3 reads TGTGCCAGCAGCTTGGAACTAGCGGGGGGGCGGGAGACCCAGTACTTC. This chain links TRBV5-5 with TRBJ2-5; 13 positions match TRBD2. From germline, CDR1 is SGHKS and CDR2 YYEKEE (reference sequence). Germline trimming cut 0 bases from V and 5 bases from J; bases unmatched to any gene: 4. The CDR3 spans 16 residues.

The chain recombines TRBV6-1 with TRBJ1-4; tentative D call: TRBD1 (6 bases). The length of the CDR3 is 15 residues. V gave up 4 bases and J gave up 6 bases, with 15 bases separating them. Germline V CDR1 and CDR2: MNHNS, SASEGT. CDR3 in DNA: TGTGCCAGCAGTGTAACAGGGAGGCAGGATGAAAAACTGTTTTTT. This gives the protein CASSVTGRQDEKLFF.

V gene TRBV7-2 combines with J gene TRBJ2-7; perhaps TRBD1 as D (5 bases). CDR1 is SGHTA and CDR2 is FQGNSA in the germline V gene. Trimming shortened V by 1 base and J by 7 bases, and 11 bases separated the two germline ends. The CDR3 covers 13 residues. This CDR3 reads CASSLGTGTEQYF. The CDR3 bases are TGTGCCAGCAGCTTAGGAACAGGAACGGAGCAGTACTTC. Filled out from reference TRBV7-2 and TRBJ2-7, the complete variable domain reads GAGVSQSPSNKVTEKGKDVELRCDPISGHTALYWYRQSLGQGLEFLIYFQGNSAPDKSGLPSDRFSAERTGGSVSTLTIQRTQQEDSAVYLCASSLGTGTEQYFGPGTRLTVT.

The CDR3 loop reads CASSLSGDYSNQPQHF. CDR3 in DNA: TGTGCCAGCAGCTTGTCGGGCGACTATAGCAATCAGCCCCAGCATTTT. The chain couples TRBV7-8 to TRBJ1-5, with D uncertain. The CDR3 is made up of 16 amino acids. The germline V gene encodes CDR1 SGHVS and CDR2 FQNEAQ. V gave up 3 bases and J gave up 0 bases, with 12 bases separating them.